The 14 T cell receptor beta chains below come from one sample, sequenced in a study of CD8 T cells in ankylosing spondylitis. Via MiXCR, TCRdb re-called the 5' RACE reads, giving one row per CDR3 protein. Of some 95,000 distinct CDR3 sequences in the sample, 7.5% to 9% were seen once. Input material: blood, either unsorted or a sorted T cell fraction (not recorded which). The receptors derive from a male donor with ankylosing spondylitis or in good health (not recorded which).

This clonotype was detected many times. The CDR3 spells CASSLASSGALNEQFF. The CDR3 nucleotides are TGTGCCAGCAGCTTAGCCTCCAGCGGGGCCCTCAATGAGCAGTTCTTC. The V and J genes are TRBV7-9 and TRBJ2-1; 7 bases match TRBD2. This CDR3 contains 16 residues. V gave up 0 bases and J gave up 6 bases; unmatched junction bases: 8. Germline V gene data show CDR1 as SEHNR and CDR2 as FQNEAQ (reference sequence). Full variable domain (missing parts from reference TRBV7-9 and TRBJ2-1): DTGVSQNPRHKITKRGQNVTFRCDPISEHNRLYWYRQTLGQGPEFLTYFQNEAQLEKSRLLSDRFSAERPKGSFSTLEIQRTEQGDSAMYLCASSLASSGALNEQFFGPGTRLTVL.

This clonotype came up many times. In nucleotides, the CDR3 is TGCAGTGCTCGGCCGGGGGGGGGACCCTTCTACGAGCAGTACTTC. Translated, it gives CSARPGGGPFYEQYF. The chain links TRBV20-1 to TRBJ2-7; TRBD2 matches at 8 bases. The germline V gene has CDR1 DFQATT and CDR2 SNEGSKA (reference sequence). V shed 5 bases, J shed 3 bases, and the junction held 12 bases outside the gene matches. The CDR3 consists of 15 residues.

In this sample, this clonotype turned up many times. The gene calls are TRBV9 and TRBJ2-7, with 9 bases aligning to TRBD1. Germline V gene lookup returns CDR1 SGDLS and CDR2 YYNGEE. This CDR3 has 14 amino acids. Trimming at V came to 4 bases and at J to 5 bases, leaving 7 bases not matched to a gene. CDR3 amino acids: CASSRGQGLDEQYF. CDR3 sequence (DNA): TGTGCCAGCAGCAGAGGACAGGGGCTCGACGAGCAGTACTTC.

This clonotype came up once. The V gene is TRBV7-9, the J gene TRBJ1-5; D is ambiguous. V was cut by 0 bases and J by 5 bases, with 8 bases left in between. This CDR3 has 14 residues. Germline V CDR1 and CDR2: SEHNR, FQNEAQ (reference sequence). The CDR3 DNA sequence: TGTGCCAGCAGCTTAGCTGGCGGAGATCAGCCCCAGCATTTT. Amino acid sequence: CASSLAGGDQPQHF. The variable domain in full, with the rest retrieved from reference TRBV7-9 and TRBJ1-5, is DTGVSQNPRHKITKRGQNVTFRCDPISEHNRLYWYRQTLGQGPEFLTYFQNEAQLEKSRLLSDRFSAERPKGSFSTLEIQRTEQGDSAMYLCASSLAGGDQPQHFGDGTRLSIL.

At least ten counts were recorded for this clonotype. In nucleotides, the CDR3 is TGTGCCAGCAGCCAACCGAGGGGCCCCGGAGCCAAAAACATTCAGTACTTC. It specifies CASSQPRGPGAKNIQYF. This rearrangement joins TRBV3-1 to TRBJ2-4; either TRBD1 or TRBD2 may fit D (5 bases each). This CDR3 contains 17 residues. The V gene's germline CDR1 is LGHDT and CDR2 YNNKEL (reference sequence). V was pared by 2 bases and J by 0 bases, with 14 bases between.

This sequence joins TRBV11-1 and TRBJ1-1; D might be TRBD1 (5 bases). The CDR3 runs 18 residues. From germline, CDR1 is SGHAT and CDR2 FQDESV (reference sequence). Trimming cost V 5 bases and J 0 bases, with 22 bases left between them. In DNA form, the CDR3 reads TGTGCCAGCAGCCAATCACGGGGCTTTTGGGGGATGAACACTGAAGCTTTCTTT. Translation gives CASSQSRGFWGMNTEAFF.

Ten or more counts support this clonotype. The DNA of the CDR3 is TGTGCCAGCAGCTTCGAGGGTGGGAGGGGAGATACGCAGTATTTT. Amino acids: CASSFEGGRGDTQYF. The rearrangement joins TRBV7-8 to TRBJ2-3; 7 nucleotides match TRBD2. There are 15 residues in the CDR3. Germline V gene lookup returns CDR1 SGHVS and CDR2 FQNEAQ. The J segment lost 5 bases and the V segment lost 3 bases, leaving 8 bases of the junction unmatched.

The table lists this clonotype with a few counts. This chain connects TRBV5-4 to TRBJ2-7, with D perhaps given as TRBD1 or TRBD2 (5 bases each). V lost 3 bases and J lost 4, with 14 bases in between. The CDR3 loop spans 14 amino acids. Per the germline V gene, CDR1 is SGHNT and CDR2 is YYREEE (reference sequence). The DNA of the CDR3 is TGTGCCAGCAGCTCATGGGACGGGATGTACGAGCAGTACTTC. Its protein product is CASSSWDGMYEQYF. Filled out from reference TRBV5-4 and TRBJ2-7, the complete variable domain reads ETGVTQSPTHLIKTRGQQVTLRCSSQSGHNTVSWYQQALGQGPQFIFQYYREEENGRGNFPPRFSGLQFPNYSSELNVNALELDDSALYLCASSSWDGMYEQYFGPGTRLTVT.

This clonotype was seen at least ten times. The V and J genes are TRBV24-1 and TRBJ2-1; a possible D gene is TRBD1 (6 bases). Deletions cut 2 bases from V and 8 bases from J, with 24 bases between. CDR3 length equals 18 residues. Germline CDR1 KGHDR, CDR2 SFDVKD. The CDR3 coding sequence is TGTGCCACCAGTGATTGCACCGACAGGACTGTTTGCTCCGATGAGCAGTTCTTC. Its protein product is CATSDCTDRTVCSDEQFF.

In its sample, this clonotype was seen many times. The J gene is TRBJ2-3, the V gene TRBV6-5; D unresolved. Trimming took off 1 base at V and 6 bases at J, with 2 bases between the two ends. The CDR3 length is 11 residues. From germline, CDR1 is MNHEY and CDR2 SVGAGI. In DNA, the CDR3 is TGTGCCAGCAGTTACTGGGATACGCAGTATTTT. Translated, it gives CASSYWDTQYF.

This clonotype was detected only a few times. This rearrangement joins TRBV12-3 or TRBV12-4 to TRBJ2-5; D is uncertain. Trimming removed 5 bases at V and 2 bases at J, with 12 bases between. CDR3 length: 14 amino acids. CDR3 DNA: TGTGCCAGCAGTCTAAAAGGTCGGCAAGAGACCCAGTACTTC. Protein product: CASSLKGRQETQYF.

At least ten counts were recorded for this clonotype. The chain joins TRBV29-1 to TRBJ1-2; possible D gene TRBD1, 5 bases. The CDR3 spans 14 residues. Per germline, CDR1 SQVTM and CDR2 ANQGSEA. V gave up 6 bases and J gave up 0 bases, with 14 bases separating them. The CDR3: CSVGLGGANYGYTF. The DNA for the CDR3 is TGCAGCGTGGGATTAGGAGGGGCTAACTATGGCTACACCTTC.

This clonotype was counted many times. The genes are TRBV4-2 and TRBJ1-1; maybe TRBD1 (6 bases). The CDR3 covers 16 residues. V lost 2 bases and J lost 3, with 16 bases in between. Germline values: CDR1 LGHNA, CDR2 YNFKEQ. The CDR3 nucleotides read TGTGCCAGCAGCCAACAAAAACAGGGAGGGGACACTGAAGCTTTCTTT. As protein: CASSQQKQGGDTEAFF.

A few counts support this clonotype. The CDR3 is CASRTGGPKVANTEAFF. The CDR3 DNA reads as TGCGCCAGCAGGACCGGTGGACCTAAAGTAGCGAACACTGAAGCTTTCTTT. The V and J genes are TRBV5-1 and TRBJ1-1; D unresolved. The germline V gene has CDR1 SGHRS and CDR2 YFSETQ. This CDR3 is built from 17 residues. V lost 5 bases, J lost 1 base, and 21 bases lay in between.